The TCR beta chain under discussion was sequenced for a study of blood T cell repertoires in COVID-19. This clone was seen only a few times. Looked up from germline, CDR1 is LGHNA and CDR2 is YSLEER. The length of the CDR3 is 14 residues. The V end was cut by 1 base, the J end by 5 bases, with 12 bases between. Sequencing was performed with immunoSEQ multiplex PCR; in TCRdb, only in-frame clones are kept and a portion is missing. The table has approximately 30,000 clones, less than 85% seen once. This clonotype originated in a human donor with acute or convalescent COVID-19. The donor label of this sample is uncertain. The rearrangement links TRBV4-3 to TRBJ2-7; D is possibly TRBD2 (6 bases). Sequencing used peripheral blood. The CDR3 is CASSQALTSNEQYF. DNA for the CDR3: TGCGCCAGCAGCCAAGCCCTGACTAGTAACGAGCAGTACTTC.